This T cell receptor beta chain was sequenced for a study of CD8 T cells in ankylosing spondylitis. Library preparation for TCR beta used quantitative 5'-RACE with molecular barcodes. TCRdb ran MiXCR on the 5' RACE reads and lists one entry per CDR3 protein. In the table there are roughly 470,000 distinct CDR3 sequences, about 24% of which are singletons. V lost 4 bases and J lost 4; bases outside the gene matches: 10. Germline V lookup: CDR1 SGHKS, CDR2 YYEKEE (reference sequence). The CDR3 length is 15 residues. Broader study findings: The study identified a TCR beta motif of several highly homologous variants that appeared characteristic of ankylosing spondylitis blood.

This clonotype showed up many times. The antigen is unknown. The clonotype originates from a male donor with ankylosing spondylitis. This sequence joins TRBV5-5 and TRBJ1-2; 7 bases line up with TRBD1. The sample was blood, either unsorted or a sorted T cell fraction (not recorded which). Here the CDR3 DNA reads TGTGCCAGCAGCCGAGACCCTGGGACAGCCTATGGCTACACCTTC. This encodes CASSRDPGTAYGYTF.